A single sample is the source of the 17 T cell receptor beta chains below, sequenced in a study of T cell changes during pregnancy in multiple sclerosis. Measured with immunoSEQ multiplex PCR; TCRdb has only the in-frame clones, and not every one. This sample carries 35,000 to 45,000 clones, 88% of them seen once, and the ten largest clones take over 4%. The sample consisted of CD8+ T cells from peripheral blood mononuclear cells, taken in the first trimester of pregnancy. Source of these receptors: a female donor with multiple sclerosis, enrolled in a pregnancy study.

This chain joins TRBV18 and TRBJ2-3; TRBD1 matches at 10 bases. Trimming took 5 bases from V and 4 from J; bases not matched to a gene: 9. This CDR3 region has 16 residues. Germline-derived CDR1 and CDR2 are KGHSH and LQKENI. The CDR3 DNA is TGTGCCAGCTCAGGCGACAGGGGGCTACGATCAGATACGCAGTATTTT. Translated: CASSGDRGLRSDTQYF.

V and J are TRBV19 and TRBJ1-2; D gene unclear. The V end lost 1 base, the J end lost 6 bases, and 15 bases lay between the germline ends. Germline V lookup: CDR1 LNHDA, CDR2 SQIVND (reference sequence). This CDR3 is 15 amino acids long. CDR3 region: CASSIVSRPSDGYTF. In DNA, the CDR3 is TGTGCCAGTAGTATAGTCTCCAGGCCTTCGGATGGCTACACCTTC.

CDR3 sequence reads: CAWGEEGLQNEKLFF. The DNA of the CDR3 is TGTGCCTGGGGGGAAGAGGGCCTCCAAAATGAAAAACTGTTTTTT. The chain couples TRBV30 to TRBJ1-4, with D hard to call. CDR1 is GTSNPN and CDR2 is SVGIG in the germline V gene (reference sequence). This CDR3 spans 15 amino acids. V lost 5 bases and J lost 5, with 18 bases in between.

The J gene is TRBJ2-7, the V gene TRBV7-9; D might be TRBD1 (6 bases). In germline, CDR1 is SEHNR, CDR2 FQNEAQ (reference sequence). The CDR3 sequence is 16 residues long. V lost 2 bases, J lost 0 bases, and 14 bases lay in between. The chain's CDR3 is CASSLSGTRSSYEQYF. In nucleotides, the CDR3 is TGTGCCAGCAGCTTATCCGGGACACGAAGCTCCTACGAGCAGTACTTC. Variable domain in full (rest from reference TRBV7-9 and TRBJ2-7): DTGVSQNPRHKITKRGQNVTFRCDPISEHNRLYWYRQTLGQGPEFLTYFQNEAQLEKSRLLSDRFSAERPKGSFSTLEIQRTEQGDSAMYLCASSLSGTRSSYEQYFGPGTRLTVT.

This sequence joins TRBV7-8 and TRBJ2-7; no clear D gene. Germline V gives CDR1 SGHVS, CDR2 FQNEAQ. CDR3 length: 14 residues. Trimming took off 0 bases at V and 1 base at J, with 7 bases between the two ends. The CDR3 DNA reads TGTGCCAGCAGCTTAGCTGGCAGTTCCTACGAGCAGTACTTC. It translates to CASSLAGSSYEQYF.

About this clone itself: Other DNA variants within this sample encode the same CDR3. The V and J genes are TRBV4-1 and TRBJ2-7, with 11 nucleotides matching TRBD1. Germline CDR1 and CDR2: MGHRA and YSYEKL. V gave up 4 bases and J gave up 7 bases; unmatched junction bases: 6. The CDR3 runs to 14 residues. This chain's CDR3 is CASSLGQGAGEQYF. The CDR3 coding sequence is TGCGCCAGCAGCCTTGGACAGGGGGCGGGGGAGCAGTACTTC.

The gene calls are TRBV11-2 and TRBJ2-7; D is ambiguous. Germline V gene data show CDR1 as SGHAT and CDR2 as FQNNGV. This CDR3 has 14 residues. The V end was cut by 1 base, the J end by 2 bases, with 9 bases between. CDR3 in amino acids: CASSLGSPAYEQYF. CDR3 coding DNA: TGTGCCAGCAGCTTAGGTTCTCCCGCCTACGAGCAGTACTTC.

The chain is built from TRBV5-5 and TRBJ1-2; 8 bases map to TRBD1. Germline loops: CDR1 SGHKS, CDR2 YYEKEE (reference sequence). Trimming at V came to 3 bases and at J to 2 bases, leaving 9 bases not matched to a gene. There are 16 residues in the CDR3. The CDR3 region is CASSWIPGQVNYGYTF. As DNA, the CDR3 is TGTGCCAGCAGCTGGATCCCGGGACAGGTGAACTATGGCTACACCTTC. Filled out from reference TRBV5-5 and TRBJ1-2, the complete variable domain reads DAGVTQSPTHLIKTRGQQVTLRCSPISGHKSVSWYQQVLGQGPQFIFQYYEKEERGRGNFPDRFSARQFPNYSSELNVNALLLGDSALYLCASSWIPGQVNYGYTFGSGTRLTVV.

The rearrangement uses TRBV27 and TRBJ2-7; maybe TRBD1 (6 bases). CDR1 is MNHEY, CDR2 SMNVEV, per germline (reference sequence). The CDR3 runs to 13 residues. Trimming pared 3 bases from V and 3 bases from J, leaving 9 bases between. CDR3: CASSLGRGYEQYF. CDR3 coding DNA: TGTGCCAGCAGTTTGGGCAGGGGCTACGAGCAGTACTTC.

The CDR3 DNA reads TGCAGCGTGGGGCCCCCCCCCAACCACCCTCTGACTGAAGCTTTCTTT. Its translation: CSVGPPPNHPLTEAFF. The chain carries TRBV29-1 and TRBJ1-1; possibly TRBD1 for D (5 bases). CDR1 and CDR2 from the germline V gene are SQVTM and ANQGSEA. The CDR3 sequence is 16 residues long. V was trimmed by 6 bases and J by 5 bases, leaving 25 bases between them.

This sequence joins TRBV4-1 and TRBJ2-7; TRBD1 matches at 8 bases. CDR1 and CDR2 (germline): MGHRA, YSYEKL. Trimming took 8 bases from V and 7 from J; bases not matched to a gene: 7. The CDR3 totals 12 residues. The CDR3 DNA reads TGCGCCAGCCTGGACAGGGCGGGAGAGCAGTACTTC. The encoded protein is CASLDRAGEQYF.

The chain employs TRBV29-1 and TRBJ2-5; the D gene is possibly TRBD2 (7 bases). The germline V gene encodes CDR1 SQVTM and CDR2 ANQGSEA. The V and J ends lost 3 bases and 5 bases respectively, with 13 bases between them. CDR3 size: 13 residues. DNA for the CDR3: TGCAGCGTTGACCCGGGGGGCTTGGAGACCCAGTACTTC. As protein: CSVDPGGLETQYF.

The gene calls are TRBV5-6 and TRBJ1-2; TRBD1 is a possible D gene (6 bases). Trimming left V 4 bases short and J 6 bases short, with 10 bases between. The CDR3 is made up of 12 amino acids. Germline CDR1 reads SGHDT; CDR2 reads YYEEEE. The CDR3 sequence: CASSPGQNGYTF. In DNA form, the CDR3 reads TGTGCCAGCAGCCCCGGACAGAATGGCTACACCTTC. The variable domain in full, completed from reference TRBV5-6 and TRBJ1-2, reads DAGVTQSPTHLIKTRGQQVTLRCSPKSGHDTVSWYQQALGQGPQFIFQYYEEEERQRGNFPDRFSGHQFPNYSSELNVNALLLGDSALYLCASSPGQNGYTFGSGTRLTVV.

The chain has TRBV5-5 and TRBJ2-7, with 8 bases lining up with TRBD1. The V gene's germline CDR1 is SGHKS and CDR2 YYEKEE (reference sequence). J lost 4 bases, V lost 4 bases, and 4 bases had no gene match. The CDR3 extends over 13 amino acids. The CDR3 spells CASSGDRRYEQYF. CDR3 bases: TGTGCCAGCAGCGGGGACAGGCGATACGAGCAGTACTTC.

This clone was recorded only once. This chain joins TRBV30 and TRBJ2-5, with D tentatively TRBD1 (6 bases). CDR1 and CDR2 (germline): GTSNPN, SVGIG (reference sequence). Between the trimmed V and J ends, which lost 3 bases and 5 bases, there was a span of 7 bases. The CDR3 consists of 11 residues. The CDR3 is CAWRQGETQYF. The CDR3 region has the DNA TGTGCCTGGAGGCAGGGGGAGACCCAGTACTTC. Drawing the rest from reference TRBV30 and TRBJ2-5, the complete variable domain is SQTIHQWPATLVQPVGSPLSLECTVEGTSNPNLYWYRQAAGRGLQLLFYSVGIGQISSEVPQNLSASRPQDRQFILSSKKLLLSDSGFYLCAWRQGETQYFGPGTRLLVL.

The chain uses TRBV7-6 and TRBJ2-7; perhaps TRBD2 as D (6 bases). Germline values: CDR1 SGHVS, CDR2 FNYEAQ. V gave up 4 bases and J gave up 0 bases, with 13 bases separating them. The CDR3 is made up of 15 amino acids. This CDR3 reads CASSSAGPSSYEQYF. The DNA for the CDR3 is TGTGCCAGCAGCTCCGCGGGACCGAGCTCCTACGAGCAGTACTTC. Combining the CDR3 with reference TRBV7-6 and TRBJ2-7 gives the whole variable domain GAGVSQSPRYKVTKRGQDVALRCDPISGHVSLYWYRQALGQGPEFLTYFNYEAQQDKSGLPNDRFSAERPEGSISTLTIQRTEQRDSAMYRCASSSAGPSSYEQYFGPGTRLTVT.

The chain is built from TRBV21-1 and TRBJ1-5; the table's D call of TRBD1 was not tested on the DNA. TRBV21-1 is a pseudogene locus. The CDR3 has 17 amino acids. The CDR3 sequence: CASRDQRGGDSNQPQHF. CDR3 DNA: TGTGCCAGCAGAGATCAAAGAGGGGGAGATAGCAATCAGCCCCAGCATTTT.